The 14 T cell receptor beta chains given below trace back to one sample, sequenced in a study of blood T cell repertoires in COVID-19. Data came from immunoSEQ multiplex PCR; TCRdb stores just in-frame clones and leaves some out. The sample carries tens of thousands of clones, 75% to 80% recorded once. Material: peripheral blood. The source of these receptors is a human donor in a cohort sampled during active COVID-19.

J is TRBJ2-7 and V is TRBV11-3, with 9 bases aligning to TRBD1. The CDR3 has 14 residues. The J segment lost 6 bases and the V segment lost 5 bases, leaving 8 bases of the junction unmatched. Per germline, CDR1 SGHNT and CDR2 YENEEA. CDR3 nucleotide sequence: TGTGCCAGCAGCCCCAGTTTGACAGGGGGCGAGCAGTACTTC. Translation: CASSPSLTGGEQYF.

This clone has just a few counts. The chain recombines TRBV4-1 with TRBJ2-5; D is unclear. Germline V gene lookup returns CDR1 MGHRA and CDR2 YSYEKL. The ends were cut back, 4 bases at V and 5 bases at J, with 14 bases in the middle. CDR3 length equals 14 residues. The CDR3 loop reads CASSLPTGRETQYF. The CDR3 nucleotides read TGCGCCAGCAGCCTTCCGACGGGTCGGGAGACCCAGTACTTC.

The count of this clone is one. CDR3 residues: CASSLARNGQGAYEQYF. The CDR3 region has the DNA TGCGCCAGCAGCTTGGCTCGAAACGGACAGGGGGCCTACGAGCAGTACTTC. The chain carries TRBV5-1 and TRBJ2-7; 10 bases map to TRBD1. V gave up 0 bases and J gave up 2 bases; unmatched junction bases: 8. Germline V CDR1 and CDR2: SGHRS, YFSETQ. This CDR3 is built from 17 residues.

This chain uses TRBV10-1 with TRBJ2-5; 9 nucleotides match TRBD1. Germline V gives CDR1 WNHNN, CDR2 SYGVQD (reference sequence). V shed 6 bases and J 4 bases; nucleotides not matched to a gene: 9. The CDR3 extends over 15 amino acids. CDR3 sequence reads: CASSADRGTAETQYF. Here the CDR3 DNA reads TGCGCCAGCAGCGCGGACAGGGGCACGGCAGAGACCCAGTACTTC.

The chain couples TRBV30 to TRBJ2-1; TRBD2 matches at 12 bases. Per the germline V gene, CDR1 is GTSNPN and CDR2 is SVGIG (reference sequence). This CDR3 region has 15 residues. After removal of 0 bases from V and 8 bases from J, the junction contained 5 bases not matched to a gene. The CDR3 DNA reads as TGTGCCTGGAGTGTACTAGCGGGGGGAGGGGATGAGCAGTTCTTC. Protein sequence: CAWSVLAGGGDEQFF.

The gene calls are TRBV3-1 (or the pseudogene TRBV3-2) and TRBJ2-7; tentatively, D is TRBD1 (6 bases). Germline CDR1 LGHDT, CDR2 YNNKEL (reference sequence). V gave up 1 base and J gave up 3 bases, with 13 bases separating them. The CDR3 totals 15 residues. The CDR3 DNA is TGTGCCAGCAGCCAAGCGGGTCGGACAGACTACGAGCAGTACTTC. This sequence encodes CASSQAGRTDYEQYF.

The genes are TRBV5-4 and TRBJ1-6, with D unclear. Deletions cut 0 bases from V and 0 bases from J, with 7 bases between. Per germline, CDR1 SGHNT and CDR2 YYREEE (reference sequence). There are 16 residues in the CDR3. The CDR3 coding sequence is TGTGCCAGCAGCTTGGAAGGGAGCTCCTATAATTCACCCCTCCACTTT. Amino acid sequence: CASSLEGSSYNSPLHF. The full variable domain, its missing parts supplied by reference TRBV5-4 and TRBJ1-6, is ETGVTQSPTHLIKTRGQQVTLRCSSQSGHNTVSWYQQALGQGPQFIFQYYREEENGRGNFPPRFSGLQFPNYSSELNVNALELDDSALYLCASSLEGSSYNSPLHFGNGTRLTVT.

This clone was seen once. The V call is TRBV19, the J call TRBJ2-1; no clear D gene. Germline V lookup: CDR1 LNHDA, CDR2 SQIVND (reference sequence). There are 13 residues in the CDR3. V was pared by 2 bases and J by 9 bases, with 11 bases between. CDR3 residues: CASSILEVTEQFF. In DNA form, the CDR3 reads TGTGCCAGTAGTATACTCGAGGTAACTGAGCAGTTCTTC.

J is TRBJ1-5 and V is TRBV6-6, with 10 bases that match TRBD1. In germline, CDR1 is MNHNY, CDR2 SVGAGI (reference sequence). With 7 bases clipped from V and 5 bases from J, the junction kept 5 bases outside the gene matches. This CDR3 comprises 14 residues. CDR3 amino acids: CASKGQGGDQPQHF. CDR3 nucleotides: TGTGCCAGCAAAGGACAGGGGGGTGATCAGCCCCAGCATTTT.

The chain is built from TRBV10-3 and TRBJ2-3; the D gene is possibly TRBD2 (6 bases). Germline V gene sequence: CDR1 ENHRY, CDR2 SYGVKD. The CDR3 extends over 14 amino acids. The V end lost 7 bases, the J end lost 4 bases, and 15 bases lay between the germline ends. CDR3 residues: CAIKDLANADTQYF. The CDR3 nucleotides read TGTGCCATCAAGGATCTAGCGAATGCAGATACGCAGTATTTT.

This clone has a handful of counts. The V and J genes are TRBV2 and TRBJ1-2, with TRBD1 matching over 7 bases. The length of the CDR3 is 14 residues. CDR1 is SNHLY and CDR2 is FYNNEI in the germline V gene. With V trimmed by 7 bases and J by 4 bases, 9 bases remained unmatched. The CDR3 nucleotides are TGTGCCAGCAAGTTGGTGCAGGGGGTCTATGGCTACACCTTC. Translation gives CASKLVQGVYGYTF.

This clone was seen just once. The J gene is TRBJ2-7, the V gene TRBV21-1; no check of the table's D call, TRBD1, against the DNA was made. TRBV21-1 is assigned pseudogene status. The CDR3 covers 12 residues. The CDR3 region is CASSKRGYEQYF. In nucleotides, the CDR3 is TGTGCCAGCAGCAAAAGGGGATACGAGCAGTACTTC.

The rearrangement uses TRBV6-2 or TRBV6-3 and TRBJ2-6, with D perhaps TRBD2 (6 bases). The CDR3 spans 18 residues. Per the germline V gene, CDR1 is MNHEY and CDR2 is SVGEGT. Deletions cut 5 bases from V and 0 bases from J, with 17 bases between. The chain's CDR3 is CASSVPGLIRSGANVLTF. The DNA of the CDR3 is TGTGCCAGCAGTGTCCCGGGACTTATTCGCTCTGGGGCCAACGTCCTGACTTTC.

This clone was observed once. This chain links TRBV15 with TRBJ1-4, with TRBD1 identical over 7 bases. Per germline, CDR1 LNHNV and CDR2 YYDKDF (reference sequence). CDR3 length equals 16 residues. V was pared by 0 bases and J by 5 bases, with 6 bases of the junction left unmatched. CDR3 DNA sequence: TGTGCCACCAGCAGAGATCGGGGCAGGGGGAATGAAAAACTGTTTTTT. Translated: CATSRDRGRGNEKLFF.